The rows below give T cell receptor beta chains drawn from one sample of a study of T-cell reconstitution after alpha-beta-depleted transplantation in children. TCRdb ran MiXCR on the PCR reads and lists one entry per CDR3 protein. Here the sample spans about 610,000 distinct CDR3 sequences, over 9.5% being singletons. The sample here was PBMCs from the stem cell graft donor, taken from the stem cell graft. The receptors shown here come from a human donor who donated a stem cell graft to a child with acute myeloid leukemia. Both conserved end residues are part of each CDR3. D genes are given only for firm matches. Only some rows state a clone size, as once, few, many or a class for expanded clones.

D: NA
V: TRBV20-1
J: TRBJ2-3
size: many
CDR3: CSARGGVAATDTQYF
DNA: TGCAGTGCTAGAGGCGGGGTAGCGGCCACAGATACGCAGTATTTT

D: TRBD2
V: TRBV30
J: TRBJ2-3
size: many
CDR3: CAWRAGTSGNADTQYF
DNA: TGTGCCTGGAGGGCAGGGACTAGCGGGAACGCAGATACGCAGTATTTT

D: NA
V: TRBV20-1
J: TRBJ1-5
size: few
CDR3: CSASQGFQPQHF
DNA: TGCAGTGCTTCTCAGGGTTTTCAGCCCCAGCATTTT

D: TRBD2
V: TRBV29-1
J: TRBJ2-1
size: few
CDR3: CSAGGRVATSGSYNEQFF
DNA: TGCAGCGCAGGGGGGAGGGTTGCAACTAGCGGGAGTTACAATGAGCAGTTCTTC

D: TRBD2
V: TRBV20-1
J: TRBJ2-7
size: NA
CDR3: CSASRGRAYEQYF
DNA: TGCAGTGCTAGTCGGGGGAGGGCCTACGAGCAGTACTTC

D: TRBD2
V: TRBV28
J: TRBJ2-7
size: few
CDR3: CASRSGLVYEQYF
DNA: TGTGCCAGCAGATCTGGACTAGTTTACGAGCAGTACTTC

D: NA
V: TRBV19
J: TRBJ1-2
size: NA
CDR3: CASTGSNYGYTF
DNA: TGTGCCAGTACGGGGTCTAACTATGGCTACACCTTC

D: NA
V: TRBV20-1
J: TRBJ2-5
size: NA
CDR3: CSAGDRRRGTQYF
DNA: TGCAGTGCTGGGGATAGGCGGCGCGGGACCCAGTACTTC

D: NA
V: TRBV20-1
J: TRBJ1-1
size: NA
CDR3: CSARSIRVADTEAFF
DNA: TGCAGTGCGAGATCGATCAGGGTTGCGGACACTGAAGCTTTCTTT

D: TRBD1
V: TRBV11-2
J: TRBJ1-1
size: few
CDR3: CASNGNRGPLNTEAFF
DNA: TGTGCCAGCAACGGGAACAGGGGGCCCTTGAACACTGAAGCTTTCTTT

D: NA
V: TRBV20-1
J: TRBJ2-7
size: many
CDR3: CSARDNTPTEQYF
DNA: TGCAGTGCTAGAGACAATACCCCTACGGAGCAGTACTTC

D: NA
V: TRBV12-3/TRBV12-4
J: TRBJ2-2
size: NA
CDR3: CASRQQGFAGELFF
DNA: TGTGCCAGCAGACAGCAGGGGTTCGCCGGGGAGCTGTTTTTT

D: NA
V: TRBV27
J: TRBJ1-1
size: many
CDR3: CATRLGWEAFF
DNA: TGTGCCACCCGACTCGGGTGGGAAGCTTTCTTT